Described below is a single TCR beta chain sequence and its context. Its target is unknown. The table came from immunoSEQ multiplex PCR; TCRdb's copy has only in-frame clones and leaves some out. The sample carries 150,000 to 200,000 clones, 75% to 90% recorded once. The sample is drawn from a study of lymphopenia after photon versus proton radiotherapy. Study outcomes and limitations: Relative stability marked proton patients; photon patients lost diversity and naive cells.

With 6 bases removed from V and 2 bases from J, the gap between germline ends came to 13 bases. This CDR3 region has 14 residues. Looked up from germline, CDR1 is LNHDA and CDR2 is SQIVND (reference sequence). The source material was peripheral blood, sampled from a patient treated with photon-based radiotherapy. The clonotype was recovered from a man aged 50-59 years with gastric cancer. The rearrangement links TRBV19 to TRBJ1-2; D is unresolved. In DNA, the CDR3 is TGTGCCAGTAGCACCCAGAACACCAACTATGGCTACACCTTC. It specifies CASSTQNTNYGYTF.